Given below is one T cell receptor (beta chain) in context. How the authors handled the data: Reference gene primers were amplified, and this amplification served to estimate nucleated cell counts. The repertoire was sequenced with immunoSEQ multiplex PCR; TCRdb's copy has only in-frame clones and lacks some. D and trimming were read from the DNA, whereas the V and J calls and clone size are those reported in that table. The data hold a few hundred thousand clones, with 80% to 90% observed a single time. These data are taken from a study of blood T cell repertoires in COVID-19. Study as a whole: Specimens from acute and convalescent COVID-19 originated in the United States, Italy and Spain.

Deletions cut 7 bases from V and 4 bases from J, with 13 bases between. This CDR3 contains 14 residues. Germline CDR1 reads MNHEY; CDR2 reads SMNVEV (reference sequence). The chain joins TRBV27 to TRBJ1-4; D uncertain. Sequenced material: peripheral blood. The sequence was obtained from a man younger than 40 with acute or convalescent COVID-19. The CDR3 sequence: CASTTLVGNEKLFF. In DNA, the CDR3 is TGTGCCAGCACCACCCTGGTCGGTAATGAAAAACTGTTTTTT.